The entry below gives a single T cell receptor beta chain sequence along with its context. The sample is drawn from a study of blood T cell repertoires in COVID-19. At the level of the study: Whether acute or convalescent, the COVID-19 samples came from the United States, Italy and Spain.

Original methodology: Estimation of nucleated cell counts relied on the amplification of reference gene primers. The method was immunoSEQ multiplex PCR; TCRdb's version includes in-frame clones alone and lacks a portion of them. V, J and clone size are taken as reported in that table, and D and trimming were inferred from the DNA itself. The sample carries around 280,000 clones, roughly 80% recorded once. Trimming removed 1 base from V and 6 bases from J, with 11 bases in between. Looked up from germline, CDR1 is SGHTA and CDR2 is FQGNSA. CDR3 length: 14 residues. Sequencing was performed on peripheral blood. This chain links TRBV7-2 with TRBJ2-3, with TRBD1 as a possible D gene (5 bases). The source of this sequence is a woman in her fifties or sixties with active or convalescent COVID-19. The DNA of the CDR3 is TGTGCCAGCAGCTTAGAGGGGCGAGCGGATACGCAGTATTTT. Its protein product is CASSLEGRADTQYF. The whole variable domain, filled in from reference TRBV7-2 and TRBJ2-3, reads GAGVSQSPSNKVTEKGKDVELRCDPISGHTALYWYRQSLGQGLEFLIYFQGNSAPDKSGLPSDRFSAERTGGSVSTLTIQRTQQEDSAVYLCASSLEGRADTQYFGPGTRLTVL.